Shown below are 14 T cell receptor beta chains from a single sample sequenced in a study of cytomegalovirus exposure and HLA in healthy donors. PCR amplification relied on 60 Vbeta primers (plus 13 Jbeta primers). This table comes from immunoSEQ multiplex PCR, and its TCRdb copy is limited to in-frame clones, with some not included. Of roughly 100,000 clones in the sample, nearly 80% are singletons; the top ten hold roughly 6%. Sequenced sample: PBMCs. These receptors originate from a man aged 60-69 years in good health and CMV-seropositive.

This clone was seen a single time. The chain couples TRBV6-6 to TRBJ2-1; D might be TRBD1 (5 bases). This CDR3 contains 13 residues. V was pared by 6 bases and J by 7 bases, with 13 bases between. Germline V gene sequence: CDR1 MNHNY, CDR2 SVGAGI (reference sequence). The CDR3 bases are TGTGCCAGCAGGGCCGTGGGGCCTAATGAGCAGTTCTTC. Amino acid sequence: CASRAVGPNEQFF.

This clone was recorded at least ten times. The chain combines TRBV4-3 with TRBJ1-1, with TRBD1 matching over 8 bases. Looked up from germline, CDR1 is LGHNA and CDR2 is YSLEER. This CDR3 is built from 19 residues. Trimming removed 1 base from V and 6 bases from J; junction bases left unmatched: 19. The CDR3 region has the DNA TGCGCCAGCAGCCAAGGATGGTCAGGGGGCGTCGGGTACTCTCCTGAAGCTTTCTTT. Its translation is CASSQGWSGGVGYSPEAFF.

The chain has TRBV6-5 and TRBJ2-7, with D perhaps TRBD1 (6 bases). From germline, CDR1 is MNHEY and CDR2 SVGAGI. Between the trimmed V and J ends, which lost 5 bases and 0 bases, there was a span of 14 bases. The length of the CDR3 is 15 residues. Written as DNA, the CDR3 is TGTGCCAGCAGTAGACAGGCGACGAGCTCCTACGAGCAGTACTTC. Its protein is CASSRQATSSYEQYF.

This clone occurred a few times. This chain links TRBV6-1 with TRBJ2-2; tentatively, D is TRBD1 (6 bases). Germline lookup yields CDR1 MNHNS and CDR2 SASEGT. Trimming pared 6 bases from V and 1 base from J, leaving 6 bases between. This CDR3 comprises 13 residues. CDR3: CASRDRNTGELFF. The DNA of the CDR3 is TGTGCCAGCAGGGACAGGAACACCGGGGAGCTGTTTTTT.

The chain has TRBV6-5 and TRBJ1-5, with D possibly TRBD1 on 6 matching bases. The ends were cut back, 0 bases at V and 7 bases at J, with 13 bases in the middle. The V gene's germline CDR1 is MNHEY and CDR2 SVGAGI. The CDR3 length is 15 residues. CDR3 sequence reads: CASSYSGAREQPQHF. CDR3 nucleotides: TGTGCCAGCAGTTACTCGGGGGCGCGAGAACAGCCCCAGCATTTT.

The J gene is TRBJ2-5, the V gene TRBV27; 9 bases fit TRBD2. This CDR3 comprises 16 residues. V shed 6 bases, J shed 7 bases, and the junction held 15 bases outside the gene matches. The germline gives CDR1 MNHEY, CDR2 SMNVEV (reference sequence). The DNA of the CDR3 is TGTGCCAGCAGCCTGCTCAGGGCGGGGGGGCCGGGGACCCAGTACTTC. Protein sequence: CASSLLRAGGPGTQYF.

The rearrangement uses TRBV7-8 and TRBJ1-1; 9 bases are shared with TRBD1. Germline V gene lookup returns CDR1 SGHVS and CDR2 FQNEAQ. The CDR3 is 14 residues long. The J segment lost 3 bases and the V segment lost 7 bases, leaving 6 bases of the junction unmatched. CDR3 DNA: TGTGCCAGCACCCGGGACAGGGAATACACTGAAGCTTTCTTT. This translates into CASTRDREYTEAFF.

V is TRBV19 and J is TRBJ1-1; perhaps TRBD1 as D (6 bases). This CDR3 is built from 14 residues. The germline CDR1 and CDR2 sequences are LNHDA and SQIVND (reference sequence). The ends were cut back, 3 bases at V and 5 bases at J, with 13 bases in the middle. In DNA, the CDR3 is TGTGCCAGTAGTATCTTTAGGGGGAGAACTGAAGCTTTCTTT. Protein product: CASSIFRGRTEAFF.

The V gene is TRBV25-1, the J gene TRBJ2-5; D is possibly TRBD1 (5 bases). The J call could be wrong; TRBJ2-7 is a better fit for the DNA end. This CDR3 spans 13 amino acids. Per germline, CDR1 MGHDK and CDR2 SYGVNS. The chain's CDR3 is CASSEGAHYEQYF. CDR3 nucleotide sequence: TGTGCCAGCAGTGAAGGGGCCCACTACGAGCAGTACTTC.

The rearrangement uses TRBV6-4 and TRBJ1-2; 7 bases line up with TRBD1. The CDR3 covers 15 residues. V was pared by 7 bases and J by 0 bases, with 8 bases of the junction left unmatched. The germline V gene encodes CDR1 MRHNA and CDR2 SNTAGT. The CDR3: CASKEETGPNYGYTF. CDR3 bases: TGTGCCAGCAAAGAGGAGACAGGGCCTAACTATGGCTACACCTTC.

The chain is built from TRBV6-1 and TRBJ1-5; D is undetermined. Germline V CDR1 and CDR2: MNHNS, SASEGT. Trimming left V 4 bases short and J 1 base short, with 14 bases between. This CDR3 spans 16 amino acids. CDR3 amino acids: CASSGTSAGSNQPQHF. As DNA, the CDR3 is TGTGCCAGCAGTGGGACCTCAGCGGGGAGCAATCAGCCCCAGCATTTT.

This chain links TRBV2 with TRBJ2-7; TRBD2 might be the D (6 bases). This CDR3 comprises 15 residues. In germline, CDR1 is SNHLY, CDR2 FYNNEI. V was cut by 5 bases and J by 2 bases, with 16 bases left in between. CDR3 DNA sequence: TGTGCCAGCAGTCCCCCGGGGGTAGCCGCCTACGAGCAGTACTTC. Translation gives CASSPPGVAAYEQYF.

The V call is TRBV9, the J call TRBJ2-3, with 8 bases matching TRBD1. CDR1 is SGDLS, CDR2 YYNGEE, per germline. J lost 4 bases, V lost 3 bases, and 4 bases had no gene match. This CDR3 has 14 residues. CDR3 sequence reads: CASSAGQGPDTQYF. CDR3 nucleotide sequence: TGTGCCAGCAGCGCCGGACAGGGCCCAGATACGCAGTATTTT.

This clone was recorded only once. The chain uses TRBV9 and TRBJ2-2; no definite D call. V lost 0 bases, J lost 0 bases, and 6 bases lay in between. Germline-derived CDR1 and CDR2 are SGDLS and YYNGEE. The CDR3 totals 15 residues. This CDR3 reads CASSVVTSNTGELFF. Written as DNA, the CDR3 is TGTGCCAGCAGCGTAGTGACATCGAACACCGGGGAGCTGTTTTTT.